A selection of T cell receptor beta chains follows, all from one sample in a study of T cells in Graves' hyperthyroidism and ophthalmopathy. TCRdb reprocessed the multiplex PCR reads via MiXCR and lists one record per CDR3 protein. The profile shows approximately 400,000 distinct CDR3 sequences, 15% to 18% of them singletons. Sequencing was performed on blood. The receptors shown here come from a woman aged 18-29 years with Graves' hyperthyroidism. Both conserved end residues are part of each CDR3. The order of the fields is V gene, CDR3 length, clone size, J gene, D gene, CDR3 protein, CDR3 DNA. A D gene is named only where the DNA matches it firmly. Not all rows give a size; the values are once, few, many and, for expanded clones, a class.

V: TRBV5-1
length: 15
size: few
J: TRBJ2-5
D: TRBD1
CDR3: CASSSEDRGVETQYF
DNA: TGCGCCAGCAGCTCGGAGGACAGGGGCGTAGAGACCCAGTACTTC

V: TRBV6-1
length: 14
size: many
J: TRBJ1-5
D: -
CDR3: CASSEAPWSTGHHF
DNA: TGTGCCAGCAGTGAAGCGCCGTGGTCTACAGGCCACCATTTT

V: TRBV19
length: 14
size: many
J: TRBJ1-1
D: -
CDR3: CASSTRTENTEAFF
DNA: TGTGCCAGTAGTACACGGACAGAGAACACTGAAGCTTTCTTT

V: TRBV6-1
length: 15
size: many
J: TRBJ2-5
D: TRBD1
CDR3: CASSVDRGLQETQYF
DNA: TGTGCCAGCAGTGTGGACAGGGGCCTGCAAGAGACCCAGTACTTC

V: TRBV7-9
length: 12
size: -
J: TRBJ2-1
D: -
CDR3: CASSLRGYEQFF
DNA: TGTGCCAGCAGCTTACGGGGCTATGAGCAGTTCTTC

V: TRBV12-3/TRBV12-4
length: 15
size: -
J: TRBJ1-6
D: TRBD1
CDR3: CASILSGQGYSPLHF
DNA: TGTGCCAGCATCCTATCGGGACAGGGCTATTCACCCCTCCACTTT

V: TRBV28
length: 13
size: many
J: TRBJ1-5
D: -
CDR3: CASGFGGNQPQHF
DNA: TGTGCCAGCGGATTTGGGGGAAATCAGCCCCAGCATTTT

V: TRBV2
length: 11
size: few
J: TRBJ1-4
D: -
CDR3: CASIRGDEGFF
DNA: TGTGCCAGCATCAGGGGCGACGAGGGGTTTTTT

V: TRBV5-8
length: 14
size: few
J: TRBJ2-7
D: -
CDR3: CASSWNREPYEQYF
DNA: TGTGCCAGCAGCTGGAACAGGGAACCTTACGAGCAGTACTTC

V: TRBV30
length: 13
size: many
J: TRBJ2-3
D: -
CDR3: CAWSDGFTDTQYF
DNA: TGTGCCTGGAGCGACGGGTTCACAGATACGCAGTATTTT

V: TRBV20-1
length: 15
size: many
J: TRBJ2-3
D: TRBD2
CDR3: CSAREAGGREDTQYF
DNA: TGCAGTGCTAGAGAAGCGGGGGGGCGCGAAGATACGCAGTATTTT

V: TRBV6-2/TRBV6-3
length: 16
size: -
J: TRBJ1-3
D: -
CDR3: CATLPWDTSSGNTIYF
DNA: TGTGCCACATTACCTTGGGACACCAGCTCTGGAAACACCATATATTTT

V: TRBV7-3
length: 16
size: many
J: TRBJ2-4
D: TRBD1
CDR3: CASSLITGGSKNIQYF
DNA: TGTGCCAGCAGCTTAATAACAGGGGGGTCCAAAAACATTCAGTACTTC

V: TRBV7-8
length: 14
size: many
J: TRBJ1-1
D: -
CDR3: CASSLRELNTEAFF
DNA: TGTGCCAGCAGCTTACGAGAATTGAACACTGAAGCTTTCTTT

V: TRBV5-5
length: 13
size: -
J: TRBJ1-2
D: TRBD1
CDR3: CASSLGTGVRYTF
DNA: TGTGCCAGCAGCTTGGGGACAGGGGTGCGCTACACCTTC

V: TRBV27
length: 13
size: -
J: TRBJ1-2
D: -
CDR3: CASSWAGDHGYTF
DNA: TGTGCCAGCAGCTGGGCGGGGGACCACGGCTACACCTTC

V: TRBV6-5
length: 16
size: -
J: TRBJ2-7
D: TRBD1
CDR3: CASSYSLGTGAYEQYF
DNA: TGTGCCAGCAGTTACTCCTTGGGGACAGGGGCCTACGAGCAGTACTTC

V: TRBV7-9
length: 17
size: -
J: TRBJ2-1
D: -
CDR3: CASRPRAASRPYNEQFF
DNA: TGTGCCAGCAGACCCCGCGCGGCCAGCAGACCTTACAATGAGCAGTTCTTC

V: TRBV7-2
length: 15
size: -
J: TRBJ1-5
D: -
CDR3: CASGLAGNSNQPQHF
DNA: TGTGCCAGCGGCTTAGCAGGGAATAGCAATCAGCCCCAGCATTTT

V: TRBV7-9
length: 19
size: -
J: TRBJ2-2
D: TRBD1
CDR3: CASSLAFGTGGSNTGELFF
DNA: TGTGCCAGCAGCTTAGCGTTTGGGACAGGGGGCTCGAACACCGGGGAGCTGTTTTTT

V: TRBV18
length: 17
size: many
J: TRBJ1-2
D: TRBD1
CDR3: CASSQRTGVITNYGYTF
DNA: TGTGCCAGCTCACAACGGACAGGGGTTATAACTAACTATGGCTACACCTTC

V: TRBV5-5
length: 15
size: many
J: TRBJ2-3
D: TRBD1
CDR3: CASSPVGQVRDTQYF
DNA: TGTGCCAGCAGCCCGGTAGGACAGGTCAGGGATACGCAGTATTTT

V: TRBV12-3/TRBV12-4
length: 12
size: -
J: TRBJ2-2
D: TRBD2
CDR3: CAGSPGGGELFF
DNA: TGTGCCGGCAGTCCGGGGGGCGGGGAGCTGTTTTTT

V: TRBV5-1
length: 17
size: few
J: TRBJ2-5
D: TRBD2
CDR3: CASSLLLAGGPGKTQYF
DNA: TGCGCCAGCAGCTTACTACTAGCGGGAGGGCCGGGGAAGACCCAGTACTTC

V: TRBV28
length: 18
size: many
J: TRBJ1-6
D: TRBD1
CDR3: CASSSHPPGQGARSPLHF
DNA: TGTGCCAGCAGTTCACACCCGCCGGGACAGGGGGCGAGGTCACCCCTCCACTTT

V: TRBV4-1
length: 15
size: -
J: TRBJ1-4
D: -
CDR3: CASSQAGGAYEKLFF
DNA: TGCGCCAGCAGCCAAGCCGGGGGGGCGTATGAAAAACTGTTTTTT

V: TRBV12-5
length: 15
size: few
J: TRBJ1-4
D: TRBD1
CDR3: CASGFSTGGLEKLFF
DNA: TGTGCTAGTGGTTTTTCGACAGGGGGTTTAGAAAAACTGTTTTTT

V: TRBV5-5
length: 13
size: many
J: TRBJ2-5
D: -
CDR3: CASSSQGMETQYF
DNA: TGTGCCAGCAGTTCCCAGGGAATGGAGACCCAGTACTTC

V: TRBV25-1
length: 15
size: few
J: TRBJ2-1
D: TRBD2
CDR3: CASRNGGAGGNEQFF
DNA: TGTGCCAGCAGGAACGGGGGGGCCGGAGGGAATGAGCAGTTCTTC